Listed below are T cell receptor beta chains from one sample, sequenced in a study of identical twins' blood T cells. TCRdb reprocessed the 5' RACE reads via MiXCR and lists one record per CDR3 protein. The sample contains 300,000 to 450,000 distinct CDR3 sequences, more than 25% of which appear only once. Sequencing input: PBMCs. The receptors were gathered from a woman aged 18 to 55 in good health. The CDR3 runs from the conserved cysteine through the conserved F or W. D genes are given only for firm matches. Only part of the rows carry a size: once, few, many, or a class if the clone is expanded.

>TRBV10-3|TRBJ1-1|TRBD1|-
TGTGCCATCGGGAATGACAGGGGGCGCGGGAAGAACACTGAAGCTTTCTTT
CAIGNDRGRGKNTEAFF
>TRBV13|TRBJ2-1|-|-
TGTGCCAGCACCCACAGCCCGGGCTTCCACTACAATGAGCAGTTCTTC
CASTHSPGFHYNEQFF
>TRBV20-1|TRBJ1-1|-|few
TGCAGTGCTCTCAGCCCTCGAACCACTGAAGCTTTCTTT
CSALSPRTTEAFF
>TRBV20-1|TRBJ2-7|-|-
TGCAGTGCTAGCGAGACCTCCTACGAGCAGTACTTC
CSASETSYEQYF
>TRBV9|TRBJ2-7|TRBD2|-
TGTGCCAGCAGCCGCGACCTTAGCGGGAGGGCCTACGAGCAGTACTTC
CASSRDLSGRAYEQYF
>TRBV20-1|TRBJ1-6|-|many
TGCAGTGTTAGAGGACAGCAGGATTCACCCCTCCACTTT
CSVRGQQDSPLHF
>TRBV19|TRBJ2-1|-|-
TGTGCCAGTAGTATGCCCCTCTGGGGGATTGAGCAGTTCTTC
CASSMPLWGIEQFF
>TRBV29-1|TRBJ2-7|-|-
TGCAGCGTCTCACCAGGGGCAGGTTCTTCCTACGAGCAGTACTTC
CSVSPGAGSSYEQYF
>TRBV5-1|TRBJ2-3|-|many
TGCGCCAGCAGCGATTTAACAGATACGCAGTATTTT
CASSDLTDTQYF
>TRBV5-1|TRBJ1-2|-|few
TGCGCCAGCAGCTTCGACAGGAACCTCTATGGCTACACCTTC
CASSFDRNLYGYTF
>TRBV20-1|TRBJ2-1|-|few
TGCAGTGCCTGGAAGGGGGGCCAACTGCGCAATGAGCAGTTCTTC
CSAWKGGQLRNEQFF
>TRBV20-1|TRBJ1-4|-|-
TGCAGTGCCCCGTGGCCGGAGGGAAAACTGTTTTTT
CSAPWPEGKLFF
>TRBV19|TRBJ2-2|TRBD2|few
TGTGCCACCCGTAGCGGGAGGTTGGACACCGGGGAGCTGTTTTTT
CATRSGRLDTGELFF
>TRBV10-3|TRBJ1-1|-|-
TGTGCCATCGACGGGGGGGACACTGAAGCTTTCTTT
CAIDGGDTEAFF
>TRBV2|TRBJ2-1|-|-
TGTGCCAGCTTAGCGGCCGCTTCCTACAATGAGCAGTTCTTC
CASLAAASYNEQFF
>TRBV7-9|TRBJ1-1|-|-
TGTGCCAGCAGCTTAGGAATTTGGACAGAGGAGACTGAAGCTTTCTTT
CASSLGIWTEETEAFF
>TRBV5-1|TRBJ1-1|-|-
TGCGCCAGCATGGGGTTAGGTTCGGCCAACACTGAAGCTTTCTTT
CASMGLGSANTEAFF
>TRBV20-1|TRBJ1-1|TRBD1|-
TGCAGTGCTAGAGATGGGGCAGGGGGCTACACTGAAGCTTTCTTT
CSARDGAGGYTEAFF
>TRBV27|TRBJ1-1|-|-
TGTGCCAGCTCAGCCCCCGGGGATCCGAACACTGAAGCTTTCTTT
CASSAPGDPNTEAFF
>TRBV11-2|TRBJ1-5|-|few
TGTGCCAGCAGCTCGATCGACAGTATCAATCAGCCCCAGCATTTT
CASSSIDSINQPQHF
>TRBV6-2/TRBV6-3|TRBJ1-5|-|-
TGTGCCAGCAGTTACTGGGCGGCTTCTAATCAGCTCCAGCATTTT
CASSYWAASNQLQHF
>TRBV21-1|TRBJ1-5|-|-
TGTGCCAGCAGCAAAGAGGATAGACAGGCGCAGGGAAATCAGCCCCAGCATTTT
CASSKEDRQAQGNQPQHF
>TRBV29-1|TRBJ1-1|-|-
TGCAGCGTTGCCCCGACAGGGAACACTGAAGCTTTCTTT
CSVAPTGNTEAFF
>TRBV25-1|TRBJ1-1|-|-
TGTGCCACCGCTTTGGGCGCTGAAGCTTTCTTT
CATALGAEAFF
>TRBV29-1|TRBJ2-1|-|few
TGCAGCGTTGTTGAAGGATACAATGAGCAGTTCTTC
CSVVEGYNEQFF
>TRBV29-1|TRBJ1-1|TRBD1|-
TGCAGCGTTAAGGGGGACAGTAAGACTGAAGCTTCCTTT
CSVKGDSKTEASF
>TRBV6-5|TRBJ1-1|-|few
TGTGCCAGCAGACCTCAGAGGAGGACTGAAGCTTTCTTT
CASRPQRRTEAFF
>TRBV30|TRBJ1-1|-|-
TGTGCCTGGAGACTACGTCAGGGTCCGGGCACTGAAGCTTTCTTT
CAWRLRQGPGTEAFF
>TRBV7-2|TRBJ1-5|-|few
TGTGCCAGCAGCCCAACCCCGGGGATCAATCAGCCCCAGCATTTT
CASSPTPGINQPQHF
>TRBV20-1|TRBJ1-3|TRBD1|few
TGCAGTGCTGTGGGACAGAGCTCTGGAAACACCATATATTTT
CSAVGQSSGNTIYF
>TRBV20-1|TRBJ1-4|TRBD1|-
TGCAGTGCTTGGGGACAGGGCAATGAAAAACTGTTTTTT
CSAWGQGNEKLFF
>TRBV9|TRBJ1-2|-|few
TGTGCCAGCAGCGTAGGGCAGGCGACCGAGAGAATCTTC
CASSVGQATERIF
>TRBV29-1|TRBJ1-2|-|few
TGCAGCGTGTCCTCGGGACCCGGAGCCGGTGGCTACACCTTC
CSVSSGPGAGGYTF
>TRBV5-1|TRBJ1-4|TRBD1|few
TGCGCCAGCAGCTTAGAGGGACAGTCTAATGAAAAACTGTTTTTT
CASSLEGQSNEKLFF
>TRBV5-4|TRBJ2-7|-|-
TGTGCCAGCAGCCGGGGTGAGGAATACGAGCAGTACTTC
CASSRGEEYEQYF
>TRBV7-9|TRBJ1-1|-|-
TGTGCCAGCAGCCACGGATTCGCTGAAGCTTTCTTT
CASSHGFAEAFF
>TRBV6-1|TRBJ2-6|-|many
TGTGCCAGCAGTGAAGAGGGCGGCGGGGCCAACGTCCTGACTTTC
CASSEEGGGANVLTF
>TRBV12-3/TRBV12-4|TRBJ1-2|-|few
TGTGCCAGCAGGGCAGGGGTCTATGGCTACACCTTC
CASRAGVYGYTF
>TRBV20-1|TRBJ2-7|-|-
TGCAGTGCTAGCAGAACTACCTACGAGCAGTACTTC
CSASRTTYEQYF
>TRBV10-2|TRBJ1-3|-|few
TGCGCCAGCGATAGAGACAGCTCTGGAAACACCATATATTTT
CASDRDSSGNTIYF
>TRBV29-1|TRBJ2-3|-|few
TGCAACCCCGCAGGATGGGGGTCAGATACGCAGTATTTT
CNPAGWGSDTQYF
>TRBV6-5|TRBJ1-5|-|few
TGTGCCAGCAGTACCCTCCCACTGATAGTTAGCAATCAGCCCCAGCATTTT
CASSTLPLIVSNQPQHF
>TRBV5-1|TRBJ1-1|-|-
TGCGCCAGCAGCTCGTGGGACATGTCGAACACTGAAGCTTTCTTT
CASSSWDMSNTEAFF
>TRBV29-1|TRBJ1-6|-|-
TGCAGCGTTGAACCCGGGTTCGATTCACCCCTCCACTTT
CSVEPGFDSPLHF
>TRBV10-3|TRBJ2-1|TRBD1|many
TGTGCCATCAGTGCTTTTAGGACAGGGTCGTTTGATAACACGAATGAGCAGTTCTTC
CAISAFRTGSFDNTNEQFF
>TRBV5-1|TRBJ2-2|-|few
TGCGCCAGCAGCTTGGTCGTTTCACGTAGCACCGGGGAGCTGTTTTTT
CASSLVVSRSTGELFF